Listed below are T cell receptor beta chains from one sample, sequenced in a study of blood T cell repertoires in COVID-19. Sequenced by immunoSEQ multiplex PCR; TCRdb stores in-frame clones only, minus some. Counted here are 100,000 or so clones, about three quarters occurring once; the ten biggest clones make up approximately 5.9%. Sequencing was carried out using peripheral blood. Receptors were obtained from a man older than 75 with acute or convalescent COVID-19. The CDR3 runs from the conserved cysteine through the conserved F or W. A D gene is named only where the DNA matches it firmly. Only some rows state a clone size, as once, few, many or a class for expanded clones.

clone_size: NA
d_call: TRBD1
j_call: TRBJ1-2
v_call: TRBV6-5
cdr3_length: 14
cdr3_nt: TGTGCCAGCAGTTACGACAGGGCCCCCTATGGCTACACCTTC
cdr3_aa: CASSYDRAPYGYTF

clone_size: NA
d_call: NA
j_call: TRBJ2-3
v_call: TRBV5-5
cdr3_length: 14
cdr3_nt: TGTGCCAGCAGCTTGGCGGTTTCCACAGATACGCAGTATTTT
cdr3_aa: CASSLAVSTDTQYF

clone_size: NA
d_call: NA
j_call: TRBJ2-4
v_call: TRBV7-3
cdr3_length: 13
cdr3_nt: TGTGCCAGCAGCTTAAGTAGGGGCAACATTCAGTACTTC
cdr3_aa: CASSLSRGNIQYF

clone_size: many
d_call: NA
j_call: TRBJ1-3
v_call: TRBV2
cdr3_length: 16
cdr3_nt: TGTGCCAGCAGTGAACGTCCAACTTACTCTGGAAACACCATATATTTT
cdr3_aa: CASSERPTYSGNTIYF

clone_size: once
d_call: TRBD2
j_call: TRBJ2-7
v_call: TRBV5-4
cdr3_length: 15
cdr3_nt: TGTGCCAGCAGCTTGTTCGGGACTAGCGGCGACGAGCAGTACTTC
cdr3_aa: CASSLFGTSGDEQYF

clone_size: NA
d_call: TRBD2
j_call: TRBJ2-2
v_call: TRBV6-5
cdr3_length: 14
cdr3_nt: TGTGCCAGCAGGACTAGCGGGATCACCGGGGAGCTGTTTTTT
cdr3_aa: CASRTSGITGELFF

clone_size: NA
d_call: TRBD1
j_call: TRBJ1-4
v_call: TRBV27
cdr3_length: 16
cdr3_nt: TGTGCCAGCAGTTTATCCTCCAGGGGGCGGTCTGAAAAACTGTTTTTT
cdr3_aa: CASSLSSRGRSEKLFF

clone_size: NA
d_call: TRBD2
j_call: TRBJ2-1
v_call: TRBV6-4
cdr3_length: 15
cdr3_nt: TGTGCCAGCAGCAAGACTAGCGGGAGGGCGGAAGAGCAGTTCTTC
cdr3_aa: CASSKTSGRAEEQFF

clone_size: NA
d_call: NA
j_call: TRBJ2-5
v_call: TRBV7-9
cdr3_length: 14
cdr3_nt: TGTGCCAGCAGCTCCTGGACTACCCAAGAGACCCAGTACTTC
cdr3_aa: CASSSWTTQETQYF

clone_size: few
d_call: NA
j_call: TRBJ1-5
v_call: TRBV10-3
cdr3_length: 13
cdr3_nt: TGTGCCATCACCACAGGCGCTGATCAGCCCCAGCATTTT
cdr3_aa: CAITTGADQPQHF

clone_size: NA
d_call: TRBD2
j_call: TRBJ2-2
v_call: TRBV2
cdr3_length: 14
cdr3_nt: TGTGCCAGCGAGGCGGGAGGAATCACCGGGGAGCTGTTTTTT
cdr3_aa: CASEAGGITGELFF

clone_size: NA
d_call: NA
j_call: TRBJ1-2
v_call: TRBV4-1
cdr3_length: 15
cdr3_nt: TGCGCCAGCAGCCAAGATCATGGGCCTGACTATGGCTACACCTTC
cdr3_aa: CASSQDHGPDYGYTF

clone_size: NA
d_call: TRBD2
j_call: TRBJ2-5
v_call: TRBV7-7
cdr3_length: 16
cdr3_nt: TGTGCTAGCAGTCGTGGACTAGCGGGAGCGGAAGAGACCCAGTACTTC
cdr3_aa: CASSRGLAGAEETQYF

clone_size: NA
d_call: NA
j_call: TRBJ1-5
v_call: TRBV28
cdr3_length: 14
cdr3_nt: TGTGCCAGCAGCCCCCGACAGGCCCATCAGCCCCAGCATTTT
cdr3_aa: CASSPRQAHQPQHF

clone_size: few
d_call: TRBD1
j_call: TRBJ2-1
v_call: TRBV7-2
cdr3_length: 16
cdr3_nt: TGTGCCAGCAGCTTTTTATCCGGGACAGTACCCAATGAGCAGTTCTTC
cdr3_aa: CASSFLSGTVPNEQFF

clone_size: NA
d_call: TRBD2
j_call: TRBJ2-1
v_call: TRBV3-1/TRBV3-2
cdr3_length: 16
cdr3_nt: TGTGCCAGCAGACGTACTGGGCGGGAGGGTAGAGATGAGCAGTTCTTC
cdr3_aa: CASRRTGREGRDEQFF

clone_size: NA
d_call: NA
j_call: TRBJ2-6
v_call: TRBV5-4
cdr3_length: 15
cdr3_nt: TGTGCCAGCAGCCTCCGTACGCGTAGGGCCAACGTCCTGACTTTC
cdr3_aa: CASSLRTRRANVLTF

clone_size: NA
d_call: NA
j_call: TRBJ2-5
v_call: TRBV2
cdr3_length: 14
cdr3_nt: TGTGCCAGCAGTGAACGGGGTCTTAAAGAGACCCAGTACTTC
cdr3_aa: CASSERGLKETQYF

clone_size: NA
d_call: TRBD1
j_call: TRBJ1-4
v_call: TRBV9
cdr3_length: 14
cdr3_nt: TGTGCCAGCAGCGAGGGACAGGGAAGTGAAAAACTGTTTTTT
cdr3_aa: CASSEGQGSEKLFF

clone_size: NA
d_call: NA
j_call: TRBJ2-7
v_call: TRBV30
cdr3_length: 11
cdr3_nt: TGTGCCTGGAGTGTGGCCACCGAGCAGTACTTC
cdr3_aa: CAWSVATEQYF

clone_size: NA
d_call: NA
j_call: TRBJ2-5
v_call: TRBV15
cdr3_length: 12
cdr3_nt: TGTGCCACCAGCATATCGGAGGATACCCAGTACTTC
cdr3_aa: CATSISEDTQYF

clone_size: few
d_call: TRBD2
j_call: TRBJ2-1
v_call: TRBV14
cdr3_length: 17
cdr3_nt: TGTGCCAGCAGCCACATGAGGACTAGCGGGACCCACAATGAGCAGTTCTTC
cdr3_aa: CASSHMRTSGTHNEQFF

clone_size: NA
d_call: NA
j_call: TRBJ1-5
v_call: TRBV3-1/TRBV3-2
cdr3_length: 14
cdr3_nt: TGTGCCAGCAGCCAAGGGATAGCACACCAGCCCCAGCATTTT
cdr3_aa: CASSQGIAHQPQHF

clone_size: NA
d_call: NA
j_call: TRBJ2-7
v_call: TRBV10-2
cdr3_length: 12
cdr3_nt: TGCGCCAGCAGAAATCAGGGAAACGAGCAGTACTTC
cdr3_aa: CASRNQGNEQYF

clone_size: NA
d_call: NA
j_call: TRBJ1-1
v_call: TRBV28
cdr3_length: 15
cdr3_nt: TGTGCCAGCAGCTCCCCAGAAGGGAGCGGCACTGAAGCTTTCTTT
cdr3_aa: CASSSPEGSGTEAFF

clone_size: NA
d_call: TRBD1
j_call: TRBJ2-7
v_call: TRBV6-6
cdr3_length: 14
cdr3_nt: TGTGCCAGCAGTCGGGGGACAGGGGGCTACGAGCAGTACTTC
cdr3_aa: CASSRGTGGYEQYF

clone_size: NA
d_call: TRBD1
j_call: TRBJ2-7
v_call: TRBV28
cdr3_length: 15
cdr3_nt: TGTGCCAGCAGTTCCCGACAGGGCCCCTCCTACGAGCAGTACTTC
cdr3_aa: CASSSRQGPSYEQYF

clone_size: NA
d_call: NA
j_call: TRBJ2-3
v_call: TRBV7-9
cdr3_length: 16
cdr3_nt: TGTGCCAGCAGCCCCCGTGGAGGGCCTATCACAGATACGCAGTATTTT
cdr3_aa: CASSPRGGPITDTQYF

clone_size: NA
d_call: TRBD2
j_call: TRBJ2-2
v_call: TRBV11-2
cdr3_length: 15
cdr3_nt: TGTGCCAGCAGCTCGGGGACAGCGGGAGGCGGGGAGCTGTTTTTT
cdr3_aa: CASSSGTAGGGELFF

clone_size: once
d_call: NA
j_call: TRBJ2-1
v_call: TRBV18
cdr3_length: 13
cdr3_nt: TGTGCCAGCTCACCTCAGAGCCGGAGTGAGCAGTTCTTC
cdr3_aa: CASSPQSRSEQFF

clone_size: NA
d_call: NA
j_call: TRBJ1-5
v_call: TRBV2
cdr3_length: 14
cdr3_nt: TGTGCCAGCAGTCTCGAACAGAGCAATCAGCCCCAGCATTTT
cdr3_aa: CASSLEQSNQPQHF

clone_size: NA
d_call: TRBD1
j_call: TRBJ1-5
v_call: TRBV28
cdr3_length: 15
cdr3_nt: TGTGCCAGCAGCCCCACAGGGGAACGTAGTCAGCCCCAGCATTTT
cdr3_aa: CASSPTGERSQPQHF

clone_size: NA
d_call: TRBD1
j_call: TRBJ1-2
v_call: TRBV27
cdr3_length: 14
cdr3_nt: TGTGCCAGCAGTTCTACAGGGGGCTTGGGTGGCTACACCTTC
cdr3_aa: CASSSTGGLGGYTF

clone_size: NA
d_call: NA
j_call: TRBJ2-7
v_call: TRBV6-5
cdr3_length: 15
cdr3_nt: TGTGCCAGCAGGTTGGGGGGGGCCCACTTAGCGGAGCAGTACTTC
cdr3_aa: CASRLGGAHLAEQYF

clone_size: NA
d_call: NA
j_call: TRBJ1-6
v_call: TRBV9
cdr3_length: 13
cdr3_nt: TGTGCCAGCAGCGCGGGGGGGGGTTCACCCCTCCACTTT
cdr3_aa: CASSAGGGSPLHF

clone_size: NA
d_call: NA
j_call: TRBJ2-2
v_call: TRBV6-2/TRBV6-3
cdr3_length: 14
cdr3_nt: TGTGCCAGCAGTTTCCAGGGAGGCACCGGGGAGCTGTTTTTT
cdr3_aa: CASSFQGGTGELFF

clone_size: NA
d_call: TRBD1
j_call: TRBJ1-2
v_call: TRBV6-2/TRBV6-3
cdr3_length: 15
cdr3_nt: TGTGCCAGCAGCTCAGGACAGGGAGGCGGCTATGGCTACACCTTC
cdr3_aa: CASSSGQGGGYGYTF

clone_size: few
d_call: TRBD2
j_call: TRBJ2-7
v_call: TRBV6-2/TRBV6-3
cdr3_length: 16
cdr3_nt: TGTGCCAGCAGCCCCCTCCCAAGTGGCGGGAGAAACGAGCAGTACTTC
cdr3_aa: CASSPLPSGGRNEQYF

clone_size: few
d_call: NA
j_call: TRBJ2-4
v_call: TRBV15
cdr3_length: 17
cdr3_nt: TGTGCCACCAGCAGAGATCTGGGCCCTGAAAAAAGAAACATTCAGTACTTC
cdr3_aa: CATSRDLGPEKRNIQYF

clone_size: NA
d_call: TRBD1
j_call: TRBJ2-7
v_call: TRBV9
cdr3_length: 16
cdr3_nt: TGTGCCAGCAGCGTGAGACAGGGGGCGCAGGTCTACGAGCAGTACTTC
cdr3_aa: CASSVRQGAQVYEQYF

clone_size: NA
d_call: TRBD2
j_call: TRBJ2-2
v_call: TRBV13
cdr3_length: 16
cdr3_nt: TGTGCCAGCAGCACAGGTGCGGGAGTCGACACCGGGGAGCTGTTTTTT
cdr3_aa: CASSTGAGVDTGELFF

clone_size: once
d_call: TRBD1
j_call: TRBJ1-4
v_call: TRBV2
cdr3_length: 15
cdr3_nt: TGTGCCAGCAGTCCCTCACAGGGGGTAAATGAAAAACTGTTTTTT
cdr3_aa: CASSPSQGVNEKLFF

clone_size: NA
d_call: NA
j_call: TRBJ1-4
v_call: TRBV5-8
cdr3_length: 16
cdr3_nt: TGTGCCAGGAAATTGGGGGAGGGGCCGGATAATGAAAAACTGTTTTTT
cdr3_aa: CARKLGEGPDNEKLFF

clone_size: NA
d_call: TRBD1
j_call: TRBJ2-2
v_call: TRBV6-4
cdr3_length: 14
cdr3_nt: TGTGCCAGCAGTGACACCGACAGGGCCGGGGAGCTGTTTTTT
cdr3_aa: CASSDTDRAGELFF

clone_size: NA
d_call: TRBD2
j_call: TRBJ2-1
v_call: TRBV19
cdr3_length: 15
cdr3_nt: TGTGCCAGTAGCATCCGGGGACTAGTCGGCAATGAGCAGTTCTTC
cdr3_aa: CASSIRGLVGNEQFF

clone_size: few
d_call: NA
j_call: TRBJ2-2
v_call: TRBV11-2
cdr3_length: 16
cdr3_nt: TGTGCCAGCAGCTCCCGATTCACCGGGGTTAAAATGGAGCTGTTTTTT
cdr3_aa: CASSSRFTGVKMELFF

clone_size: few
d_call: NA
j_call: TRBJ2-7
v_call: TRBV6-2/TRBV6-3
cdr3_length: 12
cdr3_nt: TGTGCCAGCAGTTACGACACCTACGAGCAGTACTTC
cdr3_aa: CASSYDTYEQYF

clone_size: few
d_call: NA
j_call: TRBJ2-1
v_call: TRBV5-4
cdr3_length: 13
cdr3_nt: TGTGCCAGCAGCTTTTGGGGGCTAATTGAGCAGTTCTTC
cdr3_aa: CASSFWGLIEQFF

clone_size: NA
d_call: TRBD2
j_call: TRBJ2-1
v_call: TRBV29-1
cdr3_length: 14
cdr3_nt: TGCAGCGTTGAATCCGGGACTAGCGGGAGGGCTCCGTTCTTC
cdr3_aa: CSVESGTSGRAPFF

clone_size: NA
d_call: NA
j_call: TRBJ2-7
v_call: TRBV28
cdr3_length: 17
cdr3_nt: TGTGCCAGCAGTACGCTTCCTACCGGGGAATGGAGCTACGAGCAGTACTTC
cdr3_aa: CASSTLPTGEWSYEQYF

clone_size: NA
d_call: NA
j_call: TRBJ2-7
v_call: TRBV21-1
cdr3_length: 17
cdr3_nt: TGTGCCAGCAGCAACCCGGGACTAGCGGGAGTAAAGTACGAGCAGTACTTC
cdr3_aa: CASSNPGLAGVKYEQYF

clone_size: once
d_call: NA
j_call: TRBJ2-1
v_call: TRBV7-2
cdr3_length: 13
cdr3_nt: TGTGCCATCGGCGGGGTGAGGTACAATGAGCAGTTCTTC
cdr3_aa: CAIGGVRYNEQFF

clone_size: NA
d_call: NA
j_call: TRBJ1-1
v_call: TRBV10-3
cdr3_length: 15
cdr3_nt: TGTGCCATCAGTGAGCCGGCGGGCCTGAACACTGAAGCTTTCTTT
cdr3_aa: CAISEPAGLNTEAFF